This TCR beta chain comes out of a study of beta chain features in type 1 diabetes. This clone turned up a few times. The entirety of the isolated RNA underwent reverse transcription, so expressed TCRB transcripts were sequenced. Naive, central memory and regulatory T cell samples yielded around 3.5 million reads on average. Profiled with immunoSEQ multiplex PCR; TCRdb holds only in-frame clones, not every one. The sample lists fewer than 900,000 clones, roughly a sixth seen once, with 0.02% to 0.025% in the top ten. This CDR3 has 17 amino acids. V lost 0 bases to trimming and J lost 0 bases; unmatched junction nucleotides: 6. Germline assignment: CDR1 SQVTM and CDR2 ANQGSEA. Each donor gave one heparinised blood draw averaging approximately 100 mL. Sorting based on CD45RO/CCR7/CD25/CD127/CD95/CD27 separated CD4+ naive, central memory, regulatory and stem cell-like memory cells.

The sequenced sample was naive CD4+ T cells from blood. The TCR comes from a woman between 18 and 29 years old in good health. This sequence joins TRBV29-1 and TRBJ2-1; 9 nucleotides line up with TRBD1. For the CDR3, the DNA is TGCAGCGTTGAAGATAAAGGGACAGGGAGCTCCTACAATGAGCAGTTCTTC. It translates to CSVEDKGTGSSYNEQFF.